Sequencing of this T cell receptor (beta chain) was carried out in a study of control samples from healthy donors and cancer patients. This clone was recorded once. Using immunoSEQ multiplex PCR, the repertoire was profiled, and TCRdb retains in-frame clones only, with some absent. The repertoire holds hundreds of thousands of clones, with 90% as singletons. The V gene's germline CDR1 is MNHEY and CDR2 SMNVEV (reference sequence). This CDR3 has 14 residues. V lost 5 bases to trimming and J lost 2 bases, with 12 bases between them. This sequence was found in a man in his forties or fifties with head and neck cancer. Sequenced input: PBMCs. This chain uses TRBV27 with TRBJ2-5; no firm D call. CDR3 coding DNA: TGTGCCAGCAGTCCCACCATCCTACAAGAGACCCAGTACTTC. This sequence encodes CASSPTILQETQYF.